The rows below give T cell receptor beta chains drawn from one sample of a study of cytomegalovirus exposure and HLA in healthy donors. Using immunoSEQ multiplex PCR, the repertoire was profiled, and TCRdb retains in-frame clones only, with some absent. The table shows under 250,000 clones, with roughly 85% occurring only once. Sequencing used PBMCs. The receptors here all came from a woman aged 45-59 years in good health and CMV-seronegative. Both conserved end residues are part of each CDR3. D genes are given only for firm matches.

TRBJ2-1 | TRBV5-6 | 15 | TRBD2 | TGTGCCAGCAGAATCCGACTAGCGGGAGTCAATGAGCAGTTCTTC | CASRIRLAGVNEQFF
TRBJ2-5 | TRBV30 | 15 | TRBD1 | TGTGCCTGTGCTCCGGGACAGAGTCTCCAAGAGACCCAGTACTTC | CACAPGQSLQETQYF
TRBJ1-5 | TRBV4-1 | 17 | TRBD1 | TGCGCCAGCAGCCAAGCTCGAGACAGGGTAAGCAATCAGCCCCAGCATTTT | CASSQARDRVSNQPQHF
TRBJ2-2 | TRBV4-1 | 16 | TRBD2 | TGCGCCAGCAGCCCCCCGGGGGGACCATACACCGGGGAGCTGTTTTTT | CASSPPGGPYTGELFF
TRBJ1-5 | TRBV2 | 15 | TRBD1 | TGTGCCAGCAGCGCCTGGACAGGGTTTGATCAGCCCCAGCATTTT | CASSAWTGFDQPQHF
TRBJ2-3 | TRBV5-6 | 15 | TRBD2 | TGTGCCAGCAGCCTAAGCGGGAGCGGGACAGATACGCAGTATTTT | CASSLSGSGTDTQYF
TRBJ1-4 | TRBV18 | 15 | TRBD1 | TGTGCCAGCTCACCCGGGACAGGGCCTAATGAAAAACTGTTTTTT | CASSPGTGPNEKLFF
TRBJ2-7 | TRBV19 | 15 | TRBD1 | TGTGCCAGTAGTTCTCCGGGACAGACTGCCTACGAGCAGTACTTC | CASSSPGQTAYEQYF
TRBJ2-5 | TRBV28 | 15 | TRBD2 | TGTGCCAGCAGGCAAGGACTAGCGGGACAGGAGACCCAGTACTTC | CASRQGLAGQETQYF
TRBJ2-7 | TRBV5-6 | 19 | - | TGTGCCAGCAGCTTTAGTTCTCGTCCTTCAACCTGGAGGTCCTACGAGCAGTACTTC | CASSFSSRPSTWRSYEQYF